The rows below give T cell receptor beta chains drawn from one sample of a study of CD8+CD57+ T cells in acquired aplastic anemia. TCRdb recomputed calls from the reads with MiXCR, one row per CDR3 protein. The data hold 86,000 or so distinct CDR3 sequences, with approximately 45% observed a single time. Material for sequencing was sorted CD4+, CD8+, or CD8+CD57+ T cells (not recorded which) from PBMCs. All receptors derive from a human donor in good health, serving as a control. The CDR3 runs from the conserved cysteine through the conserved F or W.

CASSFGLGAYEQYF | TRBV7-9
CASSLAPSGVSSYNEQFF | TRBV7-6
CASRAPGNTIYF | TRBV12-3/TRBV12-4
CASSLDSFGFVNTEAFF | TRBV5-4
CASSQASAPSTDTQYF | TRBV25-1
CASSDEAGGTGTDTQYF | TRBV25-1
CASRGLNTEAFF | TRBV10-1
CASSVAGIDTEAFF | TRBV9
CAWSYEGAQYEQYF | TRBV30
CASSVRPSGGTDTQYF | TRBV9
CASSFTGGPHEQYF | TRBV12-3/TRBV12-4
CASSERQPNEQFF | TRBV2
CASSLTALWTGNANTEAFF | TRBV7-3
CATSRHAGTSGFNEQYF | TRBV15
CASSMGAGETQYF | TRBV7-9
CAGGPGGGTEAFF | TRBV2
CATSRDRNEQFF | TRBV15
CASSMNRPYEQYF | TRBV19
CSARVTGEESQPQHF | TRBV20-1
CASSSGRGGPTGAFF | TRBV7-2
CASRGGGSGYTF | TRBV12-3/TRBV12-4
CASSDLGTNYGYTF | TRBV6-1
CASSPSPGTEGNEQFF | TRBV11-2
CASSEGLGDWDYGYTF | TRBV25-1
CASSYGDGYTF | TRBV6-5
CATSDRASGGGYTF | TRBV24-1
CASSLGNSDTQYF | TRBV7-2
CASSLVSAVGRGTTYEQYF | TRBV11-2
CASSLDSSASTEAFF | TRBV13
CASSLGGGGWGTEAFF | TRBV25-1
CASSYSDSSSYEQYF | TRBV6-5
CASKRDLRTNLNYGYTF | TRBV2
CASSFDRASIYF | TRBV2
CASSRRPGSNSPLHF | TRBV11-2
CASSYGTGGAEAFF | TRBV6-5
CATSVPLSSYEQYF | TRBV10-3
CASSYWTGESEKLFF | TRBV14
CSAHRSNQPQHF | TRBV20-1
CASSDRGSPIDGYTF | TRBV2
CASSIQSRGAEETQYF | TRBV19
CASTVTGHRDGYTF | TRBV19
CAISGGSGTGELFF | TRBV10-3
CATSDRTVNEQFF | TRBV24-1
CASSSWEGGTEAFF | TRBV2
CATSRVGTGNTGELFF | TRBV15
CASSDSDSYGYTF | TRBV6-4
CASSSGQSNNSPLHF | TRBV27
CASGKGGRETQYF | TRBV7-2
CASSRGRDRGGTEAFF | TRBV7-9
CASSDSTGEDEQFF | TRBV6-4
CASSLRGYEQYF | TRBV12-3/TRBV12-4
CASSDPGQGPGELFF | TRBV6-1
CASSLPGIASGLAGVGEQFF | TRBV7-2
CATDSGEETQYF | TRBV10-3
CATGQGYEQYF | TRBV19
CSPGQGAVGYTF | TRBV29-1
CAISEHVGGMRGYTF | TRBV10-3
CASSHEKKGGNTIYF | TRBV11-1
CASGPDSSNQPQHF | TRBV12-5
CSASPGTGFTEAFF | TRBV20-1